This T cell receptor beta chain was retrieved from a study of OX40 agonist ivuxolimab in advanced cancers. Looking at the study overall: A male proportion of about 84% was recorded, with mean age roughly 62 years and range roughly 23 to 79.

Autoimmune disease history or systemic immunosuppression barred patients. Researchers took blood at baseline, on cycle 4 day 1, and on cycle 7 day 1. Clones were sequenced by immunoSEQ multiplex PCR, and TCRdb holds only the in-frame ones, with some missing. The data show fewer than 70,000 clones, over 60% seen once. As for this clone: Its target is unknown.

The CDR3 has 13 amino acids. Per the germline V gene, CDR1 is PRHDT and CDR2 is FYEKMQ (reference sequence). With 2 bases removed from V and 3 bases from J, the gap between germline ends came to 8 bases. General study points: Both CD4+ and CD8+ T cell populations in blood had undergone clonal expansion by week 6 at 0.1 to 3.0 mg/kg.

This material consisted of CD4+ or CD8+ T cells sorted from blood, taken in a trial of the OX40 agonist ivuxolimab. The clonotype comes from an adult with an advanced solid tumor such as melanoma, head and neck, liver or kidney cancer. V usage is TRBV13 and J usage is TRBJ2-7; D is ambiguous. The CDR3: CASSLRAHYEQYF. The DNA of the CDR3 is TGTGCCAGCAGCTTAAGGGCTCACTACGAGCAGTACTTC. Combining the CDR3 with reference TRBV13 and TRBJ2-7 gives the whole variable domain AAGVIQSPRHLIKEKRETATLKCYPIPRHDTVYWYQQGPGQDPQFLISFYEKMQSDKGSIPDRFSAQQFSDYHSELNMSSLELGDSALYFCASSLRAHYEQYFGPGTRLTVT.